The TCR beta chain under discussion was sequenced for a study of shared T cell receptors in the human thymus. Sequencing was performed with immunoSEQ multiplex PCR; in TCRdb, only in-frame clones are kept and a portion is missing. Of hundreds of thousands of clones listed, approximately 87% are singletons. V was clipped by 4 bases and J by 6 bases; unmatched bases: 11. This CDR3 is built from 15 residues. Per the germline V gene, CDR1 is SGHTA and CDR2 is FQGNSA. These same records also appear under a second study, on human thymus T cells.

The rearrangement uses TRBV7-2 and TRBJ2-7, with 8 bases that match TRBD1. The receptor comes from a boy under two years old with a congenital heart defect. Source material: thymocytes. The CDR3: CASSSSGTGPLEQYF. The CDR3 bases are TGTGCCAGCAGCTCCTCCGGGACAGGACCCCTCGAGCAGTACTTC.